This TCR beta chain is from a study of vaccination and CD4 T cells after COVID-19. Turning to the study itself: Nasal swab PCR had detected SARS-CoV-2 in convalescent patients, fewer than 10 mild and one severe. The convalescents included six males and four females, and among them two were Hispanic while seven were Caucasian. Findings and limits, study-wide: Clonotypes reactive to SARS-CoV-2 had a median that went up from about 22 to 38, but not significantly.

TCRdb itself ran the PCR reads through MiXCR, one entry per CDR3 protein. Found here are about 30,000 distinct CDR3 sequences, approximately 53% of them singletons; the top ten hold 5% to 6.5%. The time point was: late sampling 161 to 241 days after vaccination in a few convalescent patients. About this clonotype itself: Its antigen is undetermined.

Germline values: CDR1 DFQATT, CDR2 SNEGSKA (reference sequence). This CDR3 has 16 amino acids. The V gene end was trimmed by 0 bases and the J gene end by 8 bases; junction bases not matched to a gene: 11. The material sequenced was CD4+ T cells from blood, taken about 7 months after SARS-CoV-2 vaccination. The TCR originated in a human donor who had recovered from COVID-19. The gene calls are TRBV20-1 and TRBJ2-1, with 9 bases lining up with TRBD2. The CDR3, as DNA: TGCAGTGCTAGAGATTATAGTAGCGGGAGAGGTGATGAGCAGTTCTTC. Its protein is CSARDYSSGRGDEQFF.